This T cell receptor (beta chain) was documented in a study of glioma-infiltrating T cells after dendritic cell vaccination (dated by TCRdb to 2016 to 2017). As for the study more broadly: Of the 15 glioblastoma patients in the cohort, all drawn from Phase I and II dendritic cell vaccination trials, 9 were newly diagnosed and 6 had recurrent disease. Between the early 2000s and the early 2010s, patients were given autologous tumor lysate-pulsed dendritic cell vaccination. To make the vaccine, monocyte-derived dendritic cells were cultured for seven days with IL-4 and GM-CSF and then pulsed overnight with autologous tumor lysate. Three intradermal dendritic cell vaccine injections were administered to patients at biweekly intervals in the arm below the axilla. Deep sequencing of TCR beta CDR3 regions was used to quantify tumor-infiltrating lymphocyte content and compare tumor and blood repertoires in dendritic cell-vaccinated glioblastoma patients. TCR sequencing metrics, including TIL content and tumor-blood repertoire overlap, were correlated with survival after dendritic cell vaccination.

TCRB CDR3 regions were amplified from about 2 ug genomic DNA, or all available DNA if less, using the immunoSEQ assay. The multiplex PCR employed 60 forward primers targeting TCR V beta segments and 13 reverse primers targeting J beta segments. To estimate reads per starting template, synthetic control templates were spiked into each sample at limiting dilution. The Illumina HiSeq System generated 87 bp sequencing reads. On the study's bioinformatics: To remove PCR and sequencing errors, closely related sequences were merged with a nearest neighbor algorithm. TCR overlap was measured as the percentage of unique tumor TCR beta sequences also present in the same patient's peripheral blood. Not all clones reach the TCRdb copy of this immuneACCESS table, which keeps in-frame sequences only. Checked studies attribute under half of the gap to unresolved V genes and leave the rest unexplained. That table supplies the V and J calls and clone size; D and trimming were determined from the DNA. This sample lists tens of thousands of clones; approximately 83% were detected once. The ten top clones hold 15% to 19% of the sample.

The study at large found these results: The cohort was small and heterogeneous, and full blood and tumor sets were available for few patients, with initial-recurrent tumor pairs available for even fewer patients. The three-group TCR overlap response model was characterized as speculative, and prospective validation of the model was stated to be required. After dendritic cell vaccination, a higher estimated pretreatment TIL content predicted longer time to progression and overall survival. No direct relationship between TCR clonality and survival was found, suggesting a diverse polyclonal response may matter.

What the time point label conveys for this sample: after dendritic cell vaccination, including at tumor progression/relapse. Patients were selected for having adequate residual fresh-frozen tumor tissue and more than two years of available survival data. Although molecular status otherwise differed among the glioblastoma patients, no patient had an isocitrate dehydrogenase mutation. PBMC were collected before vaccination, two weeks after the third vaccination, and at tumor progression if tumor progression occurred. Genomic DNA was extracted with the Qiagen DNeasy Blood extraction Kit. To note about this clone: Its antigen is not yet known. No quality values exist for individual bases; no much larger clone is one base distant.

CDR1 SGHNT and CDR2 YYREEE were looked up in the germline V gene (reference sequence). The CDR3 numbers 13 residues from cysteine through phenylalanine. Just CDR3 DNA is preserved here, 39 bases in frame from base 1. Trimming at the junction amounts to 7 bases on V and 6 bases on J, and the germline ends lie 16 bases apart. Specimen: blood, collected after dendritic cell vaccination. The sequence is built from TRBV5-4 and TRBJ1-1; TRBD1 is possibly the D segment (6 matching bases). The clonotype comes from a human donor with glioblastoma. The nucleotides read TGTGCCAGCGGGGCGGGGGCGAGGGCTGAAGCTTTCTTT. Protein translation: CASGAGARAEAFF.